This TCR beta chain stems from a study of T cells in Graves' hyperthyroidism and ophthalmopathy. Trimming cost V 1 base and J 6 bases, with 18 bases left between them. CDR3 length: 17 residues. CDR1 and CDR2 from the germline V gene are LNHNV and YYDKDF (reference sequence). There were TCR beta CDR3 regions amplified from RNA transcripts. The TCR CDR3 first-round RT-PCR relied on the HTBI primer set. In TCRdb, the multiplex PCR reads were re-called with MiXCR into one record per CDR3 protein. Among some 800,000 distinct CDR3 sequences listed, about two fifths were seen once. The chain uses TRBV15 and TRBJ1-4, with D perhaps matching TRBD1 (6 bases). The clonotype comes from a man between 18 and 35 years old with Graves' hyperthyroidism. The sequencing input was blood. In nucleotides, the CDR3 is TGTGCCACCAGCAGAGGCCCTGCCGGGGCAGGGGATGAAAAACTGTTTTTT. Translated, it gives CATSRGPAGAGDEKLFF. Supplemented by reference TRBV15 and TRBJ1-4, the full variable domain reads DAMVIQNPRYQVTQFGKPVTLSCSQTLNHNVMYWYQQKSSQAPKLLFHYYDKDFNNEADTPDNFQSRRPNTSFCFLDIRSPGLGDTAMYLCATSRGPAGAGDEKLFFGSGTQLSVL.